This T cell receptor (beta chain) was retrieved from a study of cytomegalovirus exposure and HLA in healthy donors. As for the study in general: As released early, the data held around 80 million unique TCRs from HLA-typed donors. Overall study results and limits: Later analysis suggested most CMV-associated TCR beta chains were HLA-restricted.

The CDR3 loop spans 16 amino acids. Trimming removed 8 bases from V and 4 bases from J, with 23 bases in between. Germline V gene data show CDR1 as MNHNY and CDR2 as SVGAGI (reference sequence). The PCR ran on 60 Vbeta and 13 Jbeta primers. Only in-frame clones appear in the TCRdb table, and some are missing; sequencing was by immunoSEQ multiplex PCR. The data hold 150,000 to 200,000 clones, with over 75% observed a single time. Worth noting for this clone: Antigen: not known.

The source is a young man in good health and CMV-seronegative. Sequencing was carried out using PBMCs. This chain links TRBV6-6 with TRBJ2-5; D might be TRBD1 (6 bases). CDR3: CASLLTTLGAGETQYF. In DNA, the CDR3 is TGTGCCAGCCTTCTTACCACCTTGGGGGCTGGAGAGACCCAGTACTTC.